These 30 T cell receptor beta chains were sequenced from one sample in a study of blood T cell repertoires in COVID-19. This table comes from immunoSEQ multiplex PCR, and its TCRdb copy is limited to in-frame clones, with some not included. The sample gives some 170,000 clones, 87% of which show up once; roughly 1.6% is in the top ten. The specimen was peripheral blood. Source of these receptors: a woman between 45 and 60 years old with acute or convalescent COVID-19.

The chain links TRBV5-6 to TRBJ2-7; 7 bases line up with TRBD2. Germline lookup yields CDR1 SGHDT and CDR2 YYEEEE. Germline trimming cut 1 base from V and 7 bases from J; bases unmatched to any gene: 14. The CDR3 sequence is 16 residues long. The CDR3 is CASSLRTGGGLGEQYF. The CDR3 region has the DNA TGTGCCAGCAGCTTGAGAACGGGAGGCGGTCTGGGAGAGCAGTACTTC.

This chain links TRBV19 with TRBJ2-3; a possible D gene is TRBD2 (5 bases). V lost 4 bases and J lost 1, with 15 bases in between. Germline V CDR1 and CDR2: LNHDA, SQIVND (reference sequence). This CDR3 spans 16 amino acids. The CDR3 region is CASSTLVPPGTDTQYF. In DNA form, the CDR3 reads TGTGCCAGTAGTACACTAGTACCCCCCGGCACAGATACGCAGTATTTT.

V and J are TRBV19 and TRBJ1-5, with 10 bases that match TRBD1. The V gene's germline CDR1 is LNHDA and CDR2 SQIVND (reference sequence). The trim removed 8 bases at V and 7 bases at J, leaving 8 bases unmatched. The length of the CDR3 is 14 residues. CDR3 region: CASEGQGDGQPQHF. In DNA, the CDR3 is TGTGCCAGTGAAGGACAGGGGGACGGACAGCCCCAGCATTTT.

The J gene is TRBJ1-2, the V gene TRBV9, with TRBD1 as a possible D gene (5 bases). Germline CDR1 reads SGDLS; CDR2 reads YYNGEE. V was shortened by 2 bases and J by 3 bases, with 8 bases between the two germline ends. This CDR3 comprises 13 residues. The CDR3 loop is CASSVARDYGYTF. The DNA of the CDR3 is TGTGCCAGCAGCGTCGCCAGGGACTATGGCTACACCTTC.

The chain has TRBV7-2 and TRBJ2-5; TRBD1 might be the D (5 bases). The CDR3 length is 13 residues. CDR1 SGHTA and CDR2 FQGNSA come from the germline V gene. V shed 0 bases and J shed 7 bases, with 9 bases lying between them. The CDR3 nucleotides read TGTGCCAGCAGCTTAGCGCGTCAGGGGACCCAGTACTTC. Its translation: CASSLARQGTQYF.

The chain uses TRBV18 and TRBJ2-5, with TRBD2 identical over 9 bases. V dropped 1 base and J dropped 2; count of bases not matched to a gene: 2. CDR3 size: 15 residues. Germline V gene sequence: CDR1 KGHSH, CDR2 LQKENI. This CDR3 is CASSPLAGVQETQYF. The CDR3, as DNA: TGTGCCAGCTCACCACTAGCGGGAGTACAAGAGACCCAGTACTTC.

V gene TRBV13 combines with J gene TRBJ2-3, with 12 bases matching TRBD2. The germline V gene encodes CDR1 PRHDT and CDR2 FYEKMQ (reference sequence). This CDR3 has 19 amino acids. V lost 5 bases and J lost 1; bases outside the gene matches: 13. The CDR3 nucleotides are TGTGCCAGCAGCCCCGGGGCCCGACTAGCGGGGGAACGCACAGATACGCAGTATTTT. Residues: CASSPGARLAGERTDTQYF. The full variable domain, rest sourced from reference TRBV13 and TRBJ2-3, is AAGVIQSPRHLIKEKRETATLKCYPIPRHDTVYWYQQGPGQDPQFLISFYEKMQSDKGSIPDRFSAQQFSDYHSELNMSSLELGDSALYFCASSPGARLAGERTDTQYFGPGTRLTVL.

The chain combines TRBV9 with TRBJ1-2; D may be TRBD1 (5 bases). This CDR3 has 13 residues. Trimming took off 4 bases at V and 3 bases at J, with 10 bases between the two ends. From germline, CDR1 is SGDLS and CDR2 YYNGEE. The CDR3 loop reads CASSSREDYGYTF. For the CDR3, the DNA is TGTGCCAGCAGCAGCAGGGAGGACTATGGCTACACCTTC.

This rearrangement joins TRBV10-2 to TRBJ2-3; possible D gene TRBD2, 5 bases. This CDR3 has 12 residues. V lost 6 bases, J lost 4 bases, and 8 bases lay in between. The germline gives CDR1 WSHSY, CDR2 SAAADI. CDR3: CASSVLADTQYF. For the CDR3, the DNA is TGCGCCAGCAGCGTACTAGCAGATACGCAGTATTTT.

The chain uses TRBV6-5 and TRBJ1-5; 10 nucleotides line up with TRBD1. J was trimmed by 8 bases and V by 6 bases; bases with no gene match: 7. The CDR3 has 14 residues. Germline V gene lookup returns CDR1 MNHEY and CDR2 SVGAGI. The CDR3 sequence: CASRKDRGPEPQHF. The DNA for the CDR3 is TGTGCCAGCAGAAAAGACAGGGGGCCTGAGCCCCAGCATTTT.

This rearrangement joins TRBV3-1 (or the pseudogene TRBV3-2) to TRBJ2-2, with 8 bases identical to TRBD1. Germline CDR1 LGHDT, CDR2 YNNKEL (reference sequence). Trimming took 2 bases from V and 3 from J; bases not matched to a gene: 2. The CDR3 spans 15 residues. Here the CDR3 reads CASSQYRGDTGELFF. The DNA of the CDR3 is TGTGCCAGCAGCCAATACAGGGGGGACACCGGGGAGCTGTTTTTT.

The chain employs TRBV15 and TRBJ2-1; the D is unclear. The germline V and J ends were trimmed by 1 base and 6 bases, with 10 bases remaining between them. This CDR3 has 14 amino acids. Germline V gene sequence: CDR1 LNHNV, CDR2 YYDKDF (reference sequence). In DNA form, the CDR3 reads TGTGCCACCAGCAGAGCGGTAGCTCTCAATGAGCAGTTCTTC. It is translated as CATSRAVALNEQFF.

The V and J genes are TRBV6-5 and TRBJ2-7; a weak D match, TRBD1 (5 bases). CDR1 and CDR2 from the germline V gene are MNHEY and SVGAGI. Trimming removed 6 bases at V and 5 bases at J, with 11 bases between. CDR3 size: 12 residues. The CDR3: CASSQGTDEQYF. The CDR3 DNA reads TGTGCCAGCAGCCAGGGTACCGACGAGCAGTACTTC.

This chain uses TRBV5-4 with TRBJ2-1, with a tentative D call TRBD2 (5 bases). V was clipped by 3 bases and J by 8 bases, with 24 bases between them. The CDR3 sequence is 17 residues long. Germline V gene sequence: CDR1 SGHNT, CDR2 YYREEE (reference sequence). The CDR3 here is CASSSPSGAGGHYEQFF. The DNA of the CDR3 is TGTGCCAGCAGCTCCCCAAGCGGAGCTGGTGGGCACTATGAGCAGTTCTTC.

The genes are TRBV27 and TRBJ2-7, with a tentative D call TRBD1 (6 bases). The germline V gene encodes CDR1 MNHEY and CDR2 SMNVEV (reference sequence). V was cut by 6 bases and J by 6 bases, with 18 bases left in between. The CDR3 runs 14 residues. The CDR3 region is CASSPGTSLIEQYF. DNA for the CDR3: TGTGCCAGCAGCCCAGGGACATCCCTAATCGAGCAGTACTTC.

V usage is TRBV18 and J usage is TRBJ2-1; D call uncertain. V lost 2 bases, J lost 0 bases, and 5 bases lay in between. Per germline, CDR1 KGHSH and CDR2 LQKENI. This CDR3 is 14 amino acids long. In nucleotides, the CDR3 is TGTGCCAGCTCACCATCAGACTCCTACAATGAGCAGTTCTTC. It codes for CASSPSDSYNEQFF.

V and J are TRBV3-1 (or the pseudogene TRBV3-2) and TRBJ1-5; D unresolved. Germline assignment: CDR1 LGHDT and CDR2 YNNKEL (reference sequence). V lost 1 base and J 6 bases, leaving 7 bases between the germline ends. The CDR3 runs to 13 residues. CDR3 sequence: CASSQGRPQPQHF. CDR3 coding DNA: TGTGCCAGCAGCCAAGGGAGACCTCAGCCCCAGCATTTT.

The chain has TRBV5-1 and TRBJ2-1; 9 nucleotides line up with TRBD2. Trimming cost V 1 base and J 9 bases; bases outside gene matches: 5. Germline V CDR1 and CDR2: SGHRS, YFSETQ. The CDR3 length is 14 residues. CDR3 coding DNA: TGCGCCAGCAGCTTGTGGCGGGGGGGCACTGAGCAGTTCTTC. Protein product: CASSLWRGGTEQFF. Together with reference TRBV5-1 and TRBJ2-1, the CDR3 gives the full variable domain: KAGVTQTPRYLIKTRGQQVTLSCSPISGHRSVSWYQQTPGQGLQFLFEYFSETQRNKGNFPGRFSGRQFSNSRSEMNVSTLELGDSALYLCASSLWRGGTEQFFGPGTRLTVL.

The CDR3 coding sequence is TGTGCCAGCAGCACCGGACAGGGTAAGGGTCAGCCCCAGCATTTT. Its translation: CASSTGQGKGQPQHF. The chain employs TRBV7-2 and TRBJ1-5; 8 positions agree with TRBD1. V lost 5 bases to trimming and J lost 6 bases; unmatched junction nucleotides: 9. The CDR3 runs 15 residues. Per germline, CDR1 SGHTA and CDR2 FQGNSA.

V is TRBV29-1 and J is TRBJ2-7, with 9 bases identical to TRBD1. The germline gives CDR1 SQVTM, CDR2 ANQGSEA. The junction had 1 base not matched to a gene; V was cut back by 2 bases and J by 5 bases. The CDR3 has 12 residues. The CDR3, as DNA: TGCAGCGTTGAAACAGGGGGCGACGAGCAGTACTTC. Residues: CSVETGGDEQYF.

The genes are TRBV18 and TRBJ1-1; TRBD1 agrees at 7 bases. The CDR3 length is 14 residues. Trimming removed 3 bases from V and 1 base from J; junction bases left unmatched: 2. Germline V CDR1 and CDR2: KGHSH, LQKENI. The CDR3 bases are TGTGCCAGCTCACCCAGACAGGGGAACACTGAAGCTTTCTTT. Translation: CASSPRQGNTEAFF.

The DNA for the CDR3 is TGCGCCAGCTCCCGACAGGGGGCTCAATTCTACAATGAGCAGTTCTTC. Translation: CASSRQGAQFYNEQFF. The chain combines TRBV5-1 with TRBJ2-1, with TRBD1 matching 10 bases. In germline, CDR1 is SGHRS, CDR2 YFSETQ. J gave up 3 bases and V 7 bases, and 10 bases lay outside the gene matches. The CDR3 spans 16 residues.

V gene TRBV29-1 combines with J gene TRBJ1-2; 12 bases match TRBD1. The CDR3 runs 15 residues. Germline V gene sequence: CDR1 SQVTM, CDR2 ANQGSEA. Trimming at V came to 3 bases and at J to 4 bases, leaving 6 bases not matched to a gene. The CDR3, as DNA: TGCAGCGTTGAGTCCCGGGACAGGGGGCTCTATGGCTACACCTTC. It specifies CSVESRDRGLYGYTF.

J is TRBJ1-2 and V is TRBV30; D possibly corresponds to TRBD1 (5 bases). V lost 4 bases, J lost 2 bases, and 8 bases lay in between. This CDR3 has 12 residues. Germline V lookup: CDR1 GTSNPN, CDR2 SVGIG (reference sequence). CDR3 sequence: CAWTGSNYGYTF. CDR3 in DNA: TGTGCCTGGACAGGGTCCAACTATGGCTACACCTTC.

This clone was picked up one time. This chain's CDR3 is CSVGTGGPGELFF. CDR3 in DNA: TGCAGCGTCGGGACAGGGGGGCCCGGGGAGCTGTTTTTT. The rearrangement uses TRBV29-1 and TRBJ2-2; 11 bases are shared with TRBD1. CDR1 and CDR2 (germline): SQVTM, ANQGSEA. The J segment lost 6 bases and the V segment lost 6 bases, leaving 3 bases of the junction unmatched. The CDR3 runs 13 residues.

The V and J genes are TRBV7-9 and TRBJ2-1, with D perhaps matching TRBD2 (5 bases). The CDR3 loop spans 16 amino acids. V dropped 5 bases and J dropped 0 bases, with 14 bases sitting between them. Germline CDR1 and CDR2: SEHNR and FQNEAQ (reference sequence). The CDR3 here is CASSARAHSSYNEQFF. DNA of the CDR3: TGTGCCAGCAGCGCGAGGGCACATTCCTCCTACAATGAGCAGTTCTTC.

This clone appeared once. This chain connects TRBV6-5 to TRBJ2-2; possible D gene TRBD1, 6 bases. With 5 bases removed from V and 4 bases from J, the gap between germline ends came to 11 bases. CDR1 and CDR2 from the germline V gene are MNHEY and SVGAGI. The CDR3 spans 14 residues. The CDR3 loop reads CASSRGQLTGELFF. CDR3 bases: TGTGCCAGCAGTAGAGGACAGCTCACCGGGGAGCTGTTTTTT.

V and J are TRBV7-2 and TRBJ1-1, with D unclear. Germline assignment: CDR1 SGHTA and CDR2 FQGNSA. Trimming removed 4 bases from V and 4 bases from J, with 10 bases in between. This CDR3 is built from 13 residues. CDR3 nucleotides: TGTGCCAGCAGCTGGGCAGTGATCACTGAAGCTTTCTTT. Residues: CASSWAVITEAFF.

V and J are TRBV4-2 and TRBJ2-3, with 7 bases lining up with TRBD2. The CDR3 extends over 15 amino acids. Trimming at V came to 5 bases and at J to 0 bases, leaving 5 bases not matched to a gene. CDR1 is LGHNA, CDR2 YNFKEQ, per germline. CDR3 nucleotides: TGTGCCAGCAGCTTTGAGCGGGGTAGCACAGATACGCAGTATTTT. This encodes CASSFERGSTDTQYF.

This rearrangement joins TRBV15 to TRBJ2-7, with 7 bases identical to TRBD1. With V trimmed by 8 bases and J by 3 bases, 10 bases remained unmatched. The CDR3 covers 14 residues. Germline V gene data show CDR1 as LNHNV and CDR2 as YYDKDF (reference sequence). CDR3: CATASQGYYYEQYF. CDR3 sequence (DNA): TGTGCCACCGCCTCACAGGGGTATTACTACGAGCAGTACTTC. The variable domain in full, completed from reference TRBV15 and TRBJ2-7, reads DAMVIQNPRYQVTQFGKPVTLSCSQTLNHNVMYWYQQKSSQAPKLLFHYYDKDFNNEADTPDNFQSRRPNTSFCFLDIRSPGLGDTAMYLCATASQGYYYEQYFGPGTRLTVT.